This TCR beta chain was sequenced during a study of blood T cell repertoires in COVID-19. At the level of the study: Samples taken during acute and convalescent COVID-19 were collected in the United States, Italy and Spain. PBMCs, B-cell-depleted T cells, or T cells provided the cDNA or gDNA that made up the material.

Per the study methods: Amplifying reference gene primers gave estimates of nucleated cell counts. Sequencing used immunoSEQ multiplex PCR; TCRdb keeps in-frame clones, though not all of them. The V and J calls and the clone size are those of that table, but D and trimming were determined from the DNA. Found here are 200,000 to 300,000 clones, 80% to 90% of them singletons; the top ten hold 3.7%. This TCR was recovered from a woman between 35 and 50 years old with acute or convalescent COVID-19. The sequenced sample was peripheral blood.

As DNA, the CDR3 is TGCAGCGTGACAGGGAAGAACACTGAAGCTTTCTTT. Amino acid sequence: CSVTGKNTEAFF. V gene TRBV29-1 combines with J gene TRBJ1-1; TRBD1 matches 7 bases. The V segment lost 6 bases and the J segment 1 base; nucleotides outside the gene matches: 2. This CDR3 has 12 amino acids. CDR1 and CDR2 from the germline V gene are SQVTM and ANQGSEA.